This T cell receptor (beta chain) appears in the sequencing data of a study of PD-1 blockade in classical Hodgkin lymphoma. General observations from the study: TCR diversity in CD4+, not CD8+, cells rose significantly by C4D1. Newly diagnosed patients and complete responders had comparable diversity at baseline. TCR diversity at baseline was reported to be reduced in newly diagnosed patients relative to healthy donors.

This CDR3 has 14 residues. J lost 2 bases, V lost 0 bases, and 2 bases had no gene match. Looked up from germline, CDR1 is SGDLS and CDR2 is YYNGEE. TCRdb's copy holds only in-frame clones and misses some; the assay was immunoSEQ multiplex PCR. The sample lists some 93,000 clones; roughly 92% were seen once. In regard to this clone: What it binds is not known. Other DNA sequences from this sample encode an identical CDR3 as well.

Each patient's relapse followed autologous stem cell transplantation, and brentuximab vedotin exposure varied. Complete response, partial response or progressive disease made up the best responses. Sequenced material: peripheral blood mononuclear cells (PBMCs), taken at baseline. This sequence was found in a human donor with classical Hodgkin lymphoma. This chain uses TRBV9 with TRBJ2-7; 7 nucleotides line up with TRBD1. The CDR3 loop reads CASSVGQGAYEQYF. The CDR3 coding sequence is TGTGCCAGCAGCGTAGGGCAGGGGGCCTACGAGCAGTACTTC.